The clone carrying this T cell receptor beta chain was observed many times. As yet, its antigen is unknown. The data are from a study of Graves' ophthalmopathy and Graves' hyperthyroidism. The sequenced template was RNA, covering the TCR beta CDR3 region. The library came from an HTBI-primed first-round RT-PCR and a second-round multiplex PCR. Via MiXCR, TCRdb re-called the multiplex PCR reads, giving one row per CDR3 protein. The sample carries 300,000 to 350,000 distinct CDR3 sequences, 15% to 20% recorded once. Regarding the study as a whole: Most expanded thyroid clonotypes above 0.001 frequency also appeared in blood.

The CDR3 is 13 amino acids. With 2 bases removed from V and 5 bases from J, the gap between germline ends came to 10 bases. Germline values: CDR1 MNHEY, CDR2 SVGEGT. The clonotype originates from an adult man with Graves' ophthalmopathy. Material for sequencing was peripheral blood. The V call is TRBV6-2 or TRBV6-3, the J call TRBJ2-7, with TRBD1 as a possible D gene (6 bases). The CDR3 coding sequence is TGTGCCAGCAGTTACGACAGGAAGAACGAGCAGTACTTC. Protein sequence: CASSYDRKNEQYF.